These 13 T cell receptor beta chains were sequenced from one sample in a study of glioma-infiltrating T cells after dendritic cell vaccination listed by TCRdb under 2016. The time point label corresponds to: after dendritic cell vaccination, including at tumor progression/relapse. Receptor amplification or capture employed the immunoSEQ multiplex PCR assay. This is the immuneACCESS table as TCRdb keeps it, with only in-frame sequences that have V and J called. A part of the clones is gone; compared with another copy, unresolved V genes explain less than half, and the rest is unexplained. The sample contains more than 85,000 clones, 90% of them found a single time. Together, the top ten hold roughly 2.5% of the sample. The specimen comprised blood, sampled after dendritic cell vaccination. The receptors here all came from a human donor with glioblastoma.

The CDR3 DNA follows: TGTGCCAGCAGCTCCGCCGGGACATTTTACAATGAGCAGTTCTTC. This encodes CASSSAGTFYNEQFF. V is TRBV7-9 and J is TRBJ2-1; possibly TRBD1 for D (6 bases). V gave up 4 bases and J gave up 4 bases, with 14 bases separating them. This CDR3 has 15 residues. Germline V gene sequence: CDR1 SEHNR, CDR2 FQNEAQ (reference sequence).

The gene calls are TRBV30 and TRBJ2-5, with 8 bases matching TRBD2. V shed 5 bases, J shed 4 bases, and the junction held 0 bases outside the gene matches. The germline V gene encodes CDR1 GTSNPN and CDR2 SVGIG (reference sequence). The CDR3 contains 11 residues. The CDR3 loop reads CAWAGGETQYF. The CDR3 region has the DNA TGTGCCTGGGCGGGAGGAGAGACCCAGTACTTC.

The chain carries TRBV30 and TRBJ2-1; 14 bases align to TRBD2. CDR3 length: 15 residues. V was pared by 2 bases and J by 4 bases, with 1 base of the junction left unmatched. The germline V gene encodes CDR1 GTSNPN and CDR2 SVGIG (reference sequence). CDR3 bases: TGTGCCTGGAGTCGGACTAGCGGGGGGTACAATGAGCAGTTCTTC. Its protein is CAWSRTSGGYNEQFF.

The chain is built from TRBV2 and TRBJ2-2; TRBD2 agrees at 9 bases. The CDR3 contains 14 residues. V lost 7 bases to trimming and J lost 6 bases; unmatched junction nucleotides: 6. Germline CDR1 and CDR2: SNHLY and FYNNEI. CDR3 loop: CASKGLASPGELFF. CDR3 in DNA: TGTGCCAGCAAAGGACTAGCGAGCCCCGGGGAGCTGTTTTTT.

This chain links TRBV10-2 with TRBJ2-7; TRBD1 might be the D (6 bases). CDR1 and CDR2 (germline): WSHSY, SAAADI. The CDR3 covers 11 residues. V dropped 5 bases and J dropped 4 bases, with 6 bases sitting between them. DNA for the CDR3: TGCGCCAGCAGTACAGGGTACGAGCAGTACTTC. This gives the protein CASSTGYEQYF.

The gene calls are TRBV30 and TRBJ1-2; 10 bases line up with TRBD1. The CDR3 is 14 residues long. Germline CDR1 reads GTSNPN; CDR2 reads SVGIG (reference sequence). The trim removed 4 bases at V and 5 bases at J, leaving 7 bases unmatched. CDR3 DNA: TGTGCCTGGAAATTAGGGACAGGGGAGTATGGCTACACCTTC. Translating it yields CAWKLGTGEYGYTF.

The V call is TRBV6-5, the J call TRBJ1-2; the D is unclear. Germline V gives CDR1 MNHEY, CDR2 SVGAGI. The CDR3 length is 14 residues. The V and J ends lost 0 bases and 6 bases respectively, with 11 bases between them. CDR3 loop: CASSYSSGIDGYTF. The CDR3 DNA is TGTGCCAGCAGTTACTCTTCGGGTATTGATGGCTACACCTTC.

The genes are TRBV27 and TRBJ2-5, with 11 positions matching TRBD2. V dropped 6 bases and J dropped 5; count of bases not matched to a gene: 14. The germline gives CDR1 MNHEY, CDR2 SMNVEV (reference sequence). The length of the CDR3 is 17 residues. The CDR3 reads CASRLRPSGGPEETQYF. The CDR3 DNA reads TGTGCCAGCAGATTAAGGCCTAGCGGGGGGCCGGAGGAGACCCAGTACTTC.

The V gene is TRBV19, the J gene TRBJ2-5; 8 positions agree with TRBD1. Germline-derived CDR1 and CDR2 are LNHDA and SQIVND (reference sequence). The CDR3 has 13 amino acids. V dropped 6 bases and J dropped 2; count of bases not matched to a gene: 2. The CDR3 coding sequence is TGTGCCAGTAGGAGACAGGGGCAAGAGACCCAGTACTTC. Its protein product is CASRRQGQETQYF. Filled out from reference TRBV19 and TRBJ2-5, the complete variable domain reads DGGITQSPKYLFRKEGQNVTLSCEQNLNHDAMYWYRQDPGQGLRLIYYSQIVNDFQKGDIAEGYSVSREKKESFPLTVTSAQKNPTAFYLCASRRQGQETQYFGPGTRLLVL.

The chain employs TRBV9 and TRBJ2-2; 7 bases align to TRBD2. The V gene's germline CDR1 is SGDLS and CDR2 YYNGEE. The trim removed 0 bases at V and 1 base at J, leaving 3 bases unmatched. The CDR3 has 16 amino acids. The CDR3 spells CASSVGLAGNTGELFF. The CDR3 coding sequence is TGTGCCAGCAGCGTAGGATTAGCGGGGAACACCGGGGAGCTGTTTTTT.

J is TRBJ2-5 and V is TRBV5-1; D might be TRBD2 (5 bases). The CDR3 sequence is 15 residues long. V lost 2 bases, J lost 2 bases, and 13 bases lay in between. CDR1 is SGHRS and CDR2 is YFSETQ in the germline V gene. The chain's CDR3 is CASSFEGLDQETQYF. The CDR3 bases are TGCGCCAGCAGCTTCGAGGGCCTCGATCAAGAGACCCAGTACTTC.

The rearrangement joins TRBV2 to TRBJ2-5; possibly TRBD1 for D (6 bases). The V end was cut by 7 bases, the J end by 2 bases, with 14 bases between. This CDR3 has 14 amino acids. In germline, CDR1 is SNHLY, CDR2 FYNNEI. CDR3 sequence reads: CASIAGVRQETQYF. As DNA, the CDR3 is TGTGCCAGCATTGCAGGGGTCCGGCAAGAGACCCAGTACTTC.

This clone was recorded once. In DNA, the CDR3 is TGTGCCAGCAGGACTAGCGGGAGTGGAATCTACGAGCAGTACTTC. Amino acid sequence: CASRTSGSGIYEQYF. The V call is TRBV6-5, the J call TRBJ2-7, with 12 bases identical to TRBD2. Looked up from germline, CDR1 is MNHEY and CDR2 is SVGAGI. The CDR3 is made up of 15 amino acids. Unmatched junction bases numbered 6, after V lost 6 bases and J lost 3 bases.